The present entry profiles one TCR beta chain with its context. Here immunoSEQ multiplex PCR was the method, and the copy in TCRdb shows in-frame clones only, minus some. This sample has 85,000 to 120,000 clones; around 90% occur once, and the top ten carry 2.5%. Germline V gives CDR1 MNHEY, CDR2 SVGAGI. With 2 bases removed from V and 7 bases from J, the gap between germline ends came to 12 bases. The CDR3 spans 14 residues. This entry belongs to a study of control samples from healthy donors and cancer patients. The clonotype comes from a young woman in good health. The genes are TRBV6-5 and TRBJ1-5; D is uncertain. Sequenced input: blood. The CDR3 here is CASSYHKGKQPQHF. The CDR3 nucleotides are TGTGCCAGCAGTTACCATAAAGGAAAACAGCCCCAGCATTTT.